A single sample gave rise to the 17 T cell receptor beta chains below, sequenced in a study of T cells in pancreatic ductal adenocarcinoma. Clones were read by immunoSEQ multiplex PCR, and TCRdb kept only the in-frame ones, dropping some. This table has approximately 18,000 clones, 88% appearing once. The selected patients with pancreatic ductal adenocarcinoma had surgery but no neoadjuvant therapy. What was sequenced was PBMCs. All receptors derive from a human donor with pancreatic ductal adenocarcinoma.

The CDR3 DNA reads as TGTGCCATCAGTGAGTCCGACCAGGGGGCCTCCAATGAGCAGTTCTTC. Amino acid sequence: CAISESDQGASNEQFF. The chain links TRBV10-3 to TRBJ2-1; 8 bases agree with TRBD1. Germline CDR1 is ENHRY and CDR2 is SYGVKD. The V segment lost 0 bases and the J segment 6 bases; nucleotides outside the gene matches: 7. The CDR3 contains 16 residues.

The J gene is TRBJ2-7, the V gene TRBV7-2; TRBD1 might be the D (6 bases). CDR3 size: 13 residues. The germline V gene has CDR1 SGHTA and CDR2 FQGNSA. V shed 5 bases and J shed 7 bases, with 15 bases lying between them. The CDR3 sequence is CASSLDRSWEQYF. The CDR3 bases are TGTGCCAGCAGCCTGGACAGATCGTGGGAGCAGTACTTC.

J is TRBJ1-1 and V is TRBV11-3, with 10 positions matching TRBD1. Germline CDR1 and CDR2: SGHNT and YENEEA. The trim removed 5 bases at V and 4 bases at J, leaving 10 bases unmatched. The CDR3 runs 16 residues. CDR3 amino acids: CASSIGTGDSATEAFF. For the CDR3, the DNA is TGTGCCAGCAGCATCGGGACAGGGGATTCGGCCACTGAAGCTTTCTTT.

This chain links TRBV6-5 with TRBJ1-5, with a tentative D call TRBD1 (6 bases). V lost 0 bases to trimming and J lost 9 bases, with 12 bases between them. CDR3 length: 14 amino acids. The V gene's germline CDR1 is MNHEY and CDR2 SVGAGI. The CDR3, as DNA: TGTGCCAGCAGTTACTCACAGGGTGAAAGGCCCCAGCATTTT. It codes for CASSYSQGERPQHF.

The V gene is TRBV29-1, the J gene TRBJ2-3, with D perhaps TRBD2 (7 bases). The V gene's germline CDR1 is SQVTM and CDR2 ANQGSEA. This CDR3 spans 16 amino acids. The ends were cut back, 8 bases at V and 1 base at J, with 22 bases in the middle. This CDR3 is CSPINFREGGTDTQYF. The CDR3 region has the DNA TGCAGCCCTATAAACTTCAGGGAGGGGGGCACAGATACGCAGTATTTT.

This chain connects TRBV9 to TRBJ1-3, with D possibly matching TRBD1 (5 bases). The CDR3 length is 15 residues. Germline values: CDR1 SGDLS, CDR2 YYNGEE. V was shortened by 7 bases and J by 0 bases, with 14 bases between the two germline ends. The CDR3 DNA reads as TGTGCCAGCGAAAGCAGGGAATACTCTGGAAACACCATATATTTT. As protein: CASESREYSGNTIYF.

This rearrangement joins TRBV6-1 to TRBJ1-5; tentative D call: TRBD1 (5 bases). Germline assignment: CDR1 MNHNS and CDR2 SASEGT. Between the trimmed V and J ends, which lost 1 base and 4 bases, there was a span of 14 bases. This CDR3 comprises 16 residues. This chain's CDR3 is CASSEDVGGKNQPQHF. In DNA, the CDR3 is TGTGCCAGCAGTGAAGATGTCGGGGGGAAGAATCAGCCCCAGCATTTT.

The CDR3 loop is CASKRDAGGANEKLFF. The CDR3 DNA reads as TGTGCCAGTAAGAGAGACGCGGGGGGCGCTAATGAAAAACTGTTTTTT. The chain has TRBV2 and TRBJ1-4, with a tentative D call TRBD1 (6 bases). The V gene's germline CDR1 is SNHLY and CDR2 FYNNEI. V lost 9 bases and J lost 3, with 20 bases in between. This CDR3 has 16 amino acids.

The chain employs TRBV5-4 and TRBJ2-3; 7 bases agree with TRBD1. CDR1 is SGHNT and CDR2 is YYREEE in the germline V gene (reference sequence). The CDR3 contains 14 residues. V trimming: 3 bases; J trimming: 1 base; junction bases outside the gene matches: 2. This CDR3 is CASSSGQGTDTQYF. The CDR3 coding sequence is TGTGCCAGCAGCTCAGGACAGGGCACAGATACGCAGTATTTT.

J is TRBJ2-5 and V is TRBV28; tentative D call: TRBD1 (7 bases). This CDR3 comprises 14 residues. The V end was cut by 6 bases, the J end by 1 base, with 12 bases between. Looked up from germline, CDR1 is MDHEN and CDR2 is SYDVKM. CDR3 in amino acids: CASRSGGTQETQYF. The CDR3 DNA sequence: TGTGCCAGCAGATCAGGGGGGACCCAAGAGACCCAGTACTTC.

The chain couples TRBV27 to TRBJ2-5; TRBD1 might be the D (6 bases). This CDR3 comprises 15 residues. Germline CDR1 MNHEY, CDR2 SMNVEV (reference sequence). Trimming took 5 bases from V and 2 from J, leaving 15 bases between them. CDR3 nucleotides: TGTGCCAGCAGTCCGTGGACAGAACCACAAGAGACCCAGTACTTC. Residues: CASSPWTEPQETQYF.

The rearrangement joins TRBV4-2 to TRBJ2-3, with 10 bases lining up with TRBD2. The CDR3 totals 18 residues. With V trimmed by 1 base and J by 2 bases, 9 bases remained unmatched. Germline CDR1 and CDR2: LGHNA and YNFKEQ. The DNA of the CDR3 is TGTGCCAGCAGCCAAGCCGCCTTAGCGGGGGGCACCACAGATACGCAGTATTTT. It translates to CASSQAALAGGTTDTQYF.

This clone was recorded a few times. This sequence joins TRBV6-6 and TRBJ2-7; TRBD1 matches at 7 bases. The CDR3 runs to 13 residues. CDR1 MNHNY and CDR2 SVGAGI come from the germline V gene (reference sequence). V trimming: 6 bases; J trimming: 2 bases; junction bases outside the gene matches: 4. The CDR3 spells CASSRGIPYEQYF. The CDR3 DNA sequence: TGTGCCAGCAGCAGGGGGATACCCTACGAGCAGTACTTC.

V usage is TRBV30 and J usage is TRBJ2-4; TRBD1 might be the D (5 bases). The V end lost 3 bases, the J end lost 10 bases, and 10 bases lay between the germline ends. This CDR3 contains 11 residues. The germline V gene has CDR1 GTSNPN and CDR2 SVGIG (reference sequence). DNA for the CDR3: TGTGCCTGGAGCACGGACACTATTCAGTACTTC. The encoded protein is CAWSTDTIQYF.

V is TRBV7-3 and J is TRBJ2-7; D perhaps matches TRBD1 (6 bases). CDR3 length equals 13 residues. Germline lookup yields CDR1 SGHTA and CDR2 FQGTGA. Trimming took 3 bases from V and 6 from J, leaving 12 bases between them. CDR3 DNA: TGTGCCAGCAGCTTTAAAACAGGGACCGAGCAGTACTTC. This encodes CASSFKTGTEQYF.

The rearrangement links TRBV6-1 to TRBJ1-5; D is possibly TRBD1 (5 bases). Trimming removed 0 bases at V and 5 bases at J, with 14 bases between. The germline V gene encodes CDR1 MNHNS and CDR2 SASEGT. The CDR3 has 16 amino acids. As DNA, the CDR3 is TGTGCCAGCAGTGAAGCGCGTGGGGGGTGGGATCAGCCCCAGCATTTT. Its protein is CASSEARGGWDQPQHF.

The chain couples TRBV6-5 to TRBJ1-5; 9 bases match TRBD1. This CDR3 comprises 14 residues. V lost 6 bases and J lost 7; bases outside the gene matches: 7. The germline V gene has CDR1 MNHEY and CDR2 SVGAGI. The CDR3 sequence is CASRARDRAQPQHF. For the CDR3, the DNA is TGTGCCAGCAGGGCTCGGGACAGGGCACAGCCCCAGCATTTT.